The clone carrying this T cell receptor beta chain was picked up a small number of times. Employing constant-segment primers, 5'RACE generated TCR alpha and TCR beta cDNA libraries bearing sample barcodes and UMIs. TCRdb re-derived calls from the 5' RACE reads in MiXCR, one entry per CDR3 protein. Among more than 400,000 distinct CDR3 sequences listed, about 20% were seen once. The data belong to a study of T-cell memory formation after mild COVID-19. The wider study: The two donors had largely donor-specific TCR clusters.

The CDR3 is made up of 18 amino acids. The ends lost 5 bases at V and 3 bases at J; junction bases unmatched: 15. Germline CDR1 reads MNHEY; CDR2 reads SVGAGI. The chain combines TRBV6-5 with TRBJ2-1, with 8 bases matching TRBD2. Specimen: PBMCs or a T cell subset sorted from them (not recorded which). The origin of this receptor is an adult woman who had mild COVID-19 (a few samples of this study predate the infection). Cell type and time point are not known. CDR3 nucleotides: TGTGCCAGCAGTGCCACCGTCGGGGGGGGCCGCCACTACAATGAGCAGTTCTTC. Translating gives CASSATVGGGRHYNEQFF.